The 26 T cell receptor beta chains below come from one sample, sequenced in a study of blood T cell repertoires in COVID-19. Produced via immunoSEQ multiplex PCR; TCRdb's table is partial and in-frame only. The table lists about 270,000 clones, roughly 80% of them singletons, with around 4.2% in the top ten. The specimen was peripheral blood. Receptors originate from a woman between 50 and 59 years old with active or convalescent COVID-19.

The chain joins TRBV5-1 to TRBJ1-6, with 7 bases fitting TRBD1. Germline-derived CDR1 and CDR2 are SGHRS and YFSETQ. V shed 3 bases, J shed 8 bases, and the junction held 5 bases outside the gene matches. The length of the CDR3 is 14 residues. The CDR3 nucleotides read TGCGCCAGCAGCTCGCAGGGGGGTGATTCACCCCTCCACTTT. It translates to CASSSQGGDSPLHF.

The chain links TRBV12-2 to TRBJ1-2; the D call TRBD1 from the table was never checked on the DNA. TRBV12-2 is flagged as a pseudogene. The CDR3 covers 14 residues. CDR3 loop: CASRLEAGKDGYTF. CDR3 nucleotides: TGTGCAAGTCGCTTAGAGGCAGGCAAGGATGGCTACACCTTC.

The chain joins TRBV19 to TRBJ2-2; a weak D match, TRBD2 (5 bases). Germline CDR1 reads LNHDA; CDR2 reads SQIVND (reference sequence). The CDR3 sequence is 16 residues long. V lost 1 base to trimming and J lost 2 bases, with 11 bases between them. The CDR3 DNA reads as TGTGCCAGTAGTATAGTGAGGACTCTAAACACCGGGGAGCTGTTTTTT. Translation gives CASSIVRTLNTGELFF.

CDR3 sequence (DNA): TGTGCCAGTAGTCTCCAGGCGGGGCCTGAGCAGCCCCAGCATTTT. This gives the protein CASSLQAGPEQPQHF. This chain connects TRBV19 to TRBJ1-5, with a possible D match to TRBD1 (5 bases). The V end was cut by 5 bases, the J end by 7 bases, with 18 bases between. The CDR3 totals 15 residues. CDR1 and CDR2 from the germline V gene are LNHDA and SQIVND (reference sequence).

V gene TRBV5-4 combines with J gene TRBJ2-5, with D tentatively TRBD2 (6 bases). Trimming left V 0 bases short and J 0 bases short, with 9 bases between. Germline CDR1 reads SGHNT; CDR2 reads YYREEE (reference sequence). The CDR3 is 15 residues long. The DNA for the CDR3 is TGTGCCAGCAGCTTGGGCGGGACGAACCAAGAGACCCAGTACTTC. Protein: CASSLGGTNQETQYF.

This chain connects TRBV7-9 to TRBJ1-4; D is unresolved. Deletions cut 2 bases from V and 8 bases from J, with 15 bases between. The CDR3 is 15 residues long. Germline-derived CDR1 and CDR2 are SEHNR and FQNEAQ (reference sequence). The CDR3 coding sequence is TGTGCCAGCAGCTTAACTCCCTGGCGAGGCGAAAAACTGTTTTTT. This encodes CASSLTPWRGEKLFF.

The J gene is TRBJ1-2, the V gene TRBV5-1, with D tentatively TRBD1 (6 bases). The germline V gene encodes CDR1 SGHRS and CDR2 YFSETQ. V lost 3 bases and J lost 2, with 17 bases in between. The CDR3 runs 16 residues. The DNA for the CDR3 is TGCGCCAGCAGCTCGACTCAGGGGATAAGAAACTATGGCTACACCTTC. It codes for CASSSTQGIRNYGYTF.

The chain couples TRBV11-2 to TRBJ2-7; 10 nucleotides agree with TRBD2. The germline CDR1 and CDR2 sequences are SGHAT and FQNNGV. V shed 6 bases and J 1 base; nucleotides not matched to a gene: 3. The CDR3 runs 14 residues. For the CDR3, the DNA is TGTGCCAGCAGGAAACTAGCGGGGTCCTACGAGCAGTACTTC. It is translated as CASRKLAGSYEQYF.

The genes are TRBV11-3 and TRBJ2-1; D is uncertain. The length of the CDR3 is 13 residues. Looked up from germline, CDR1 is SGHNT and CDR2 is YENEEA. V was pared by 5 bases and J by 9 bases, with 14 bases between. The CDR3 here is CASSTKATGEQFF. The CDR3 DNA reads TGTGCCAGCAGCACTAAGGCGACGGGTGAGCAGTTCTTC.

The chain recombines TRBV7-2 with TRBJ2-3; weak D call: TRBD2 (6 bases). V dropped 3 bases and J dropped 1 base, with 14 bases sitting between them. Per germline, CDR1 SGHTA and CDR2 FQGNSA. CDR3 length equals 16 residues. CDR3 residues: CASSLIGGMGTDTQYF. As DNA, the CDR3 is TGTGCCAGCAGCTTGATAGGCGGGATGGGCACAGATACGCAGTATTTT. Together with reference TRBV7-2 and TRBJ2-3, the CDR3 gives the full variable domain: GAGVSQSPSNKVTEKGKDVELRCDPISGHTALYWYRQSLGQGLEFLIYFQGNSAPDKSGLPSDRFSAERTGGSVSTLTIQRTQQEDSAVYLCASSLIGGMGTDTQYFGPGTRLTVL.

CDR3 DNA sequence: TGCAGCCTGAGTCGGGACAACCCTGAAGCTTTCTTT. This codes for CSLSRDNPEAFF. This chain joins TRBV29-1 and TRBJ1-1; D may be TRBD1 (6 bases). Germline CDR1 is SQVTM and CDR2 is ANQGSEA. V was clipped by 8 bases and J by 6 bases, with 16 bases between them. CDR3 length: 12 residues.

This clone was detected many times. This chain uses TRBV7-2 with TRBJ2-5; 13 bases are shared with TRBD2. This CDR3 contains 15 residues. Germline-derived CDR1 and CDR2 are SGHTA and FQGNSA. The V and J ends lost 1 base and 4 bases, in that order; junction bases with no gene match: 0. The CDR3 region has the DNA TGTGCCAGCAGCTTAGGACTAGCGGGAGGAGAGACCCAGTACTTC. It is translated as CASSLGLAGGETQYF. Supplemented by reference TRBV7-2 and TRBJ2-5, the full variable domain reads GAGVSQSPSNKVTEKGKDVELRCDPISGHTALYWYRQSLGQGLEFLIYFQGNSAPDKSGLPSDRFSAERTGGSVSTLTIQRTQQEDSAVYLCASSLGLAGGETQYFGPGTRLLVL.

V usage is TRBV7-9 and J usage is TRBJ1-1; D might be TRBD1 (5 bases). V lost 8 bases and J 3 bases, leaving 16 bases between the germline ends. Germline V gene data show CDR1 as SEHNR and CDR2 as FQNEAQ (reference sequence). The CDR3 spans 14 residues. The CDR3, as DNA: TGTGCCAGCCGCCAACCAGGGTACTACACTGAAGCTTTCTTT. Residues: CASRQPGYYTEAFF.

J is TRBJ2-7 and V is TRBV30; 7 bases agree with TRBD2. The CDR3 runs 13 residues. The V gene's germline CDR1 is GTSNPN and CDR2 SVGIG (reference sequence). With 6 bases clipped from V and 0 bases from J, the junction kept 5 bases outside the gene matches. The CDR3 spells CACSASGSYEQYF. The CDR3 nucleotides are TGTGCCTGTTCCGCTAGCGGCTCCTACGAGCAGTACTTC.

The chain combines TRBV29-1 with TRBJ1-1, with TRBD1 matching 7 bases. CDR1 and CDR2 (germline): SQVTM, ANQGSEA. The CDR3 runs 19 residues. With 1 base clipped from V and 2 bases from J, the junction kept 19 bases outside the gene matches. This CDR3 is CSVEGAPARQGGENTEAFF. DNA for the CDR3: TGCAGCGTTGAAGGAGCCCCCGCCCGACAGGGAGGAGAAAACACTGAAGCTTTCTTT.

The rearrangement uses TRBV4-2 and TRBJ2-3, with 8 bases that match TRBD2. The CDR3 length is 16 residues. Germline trimming cut 3 bases from V and 2 bases from J; bases unmatched to any gene: 7. CDR1 and CDR2 from the germline V gene are LGHNA and YNFKEQ. CDR3 region: CASSQDLAGSTDTQYF. DNA of the CDR3: TGTGCCAGCAGCCAGGACCTAGCGGGCTCCACAGATACGCAGTATTTT.

This chain uses TRBV2 with TRBJ2-7; D not certain. Germline loops: CDR1 SNHLY, CDR2 FYNNEI. V was clipped by 9 bases and J by 4 bases, with 7 bases between them. The CDR3 runs 10 residues. The CDR3 reads CASRVYEQYF. CDR3 DNA sequence: TGTGCCAGTCGGGTTTACGAGCAGTACTTC.

This clone was detected only a few times. This chain joins TRBV6-1 and TRBJ1-5; tentatively, D is TRBD1 (5 bases). The CDR3 has 15 amino acids. V lost 3 bases to trimming and J lost 4 bases, with 13 bases between them. Per the germline V gene, CDR1 is MNHNS and CDR2 is SASEGT. DNA of the CDR3: TGTGCCAGCAGTGATTGGGGTCAGGGAAATCAGCCCCAGCATTTT. It yields the protein CASSDWGQGNQPQHF.

This sequence joins TRBV3-1 (or the pseudogene TRBV3-2) and TRBJ1-1, with D possibly TRBD1 on 5 matching bases. V shed 0 bases and J shed 5 bases, with 10 bases lying between them. The CDR3 is 14 residues long. The germline V gene has CDR1 LGHDT and CDR2 YNNKEL (reference sequence). The CDR3 DNA sequence: TGTGCCAGCAGCCAAGATTTAGGGGAAACTGAAGCTTTCTTT. As protein: CASSQDLGETEAFF.

Here the CDR3 reads CASSLDLGVSNSPLHF. In DNA, the CDR3 is TGTGCCAGCAGCTTAGATCTAGGGGTCTCTAATTCACCCCTCCACTTT. The chain joins TRBV11-2 to TRBJ1-6, with D possibly being TRBD1 (5 bases). The germline V gene encodes CDR1 SGHAT and CDR2 FQNNGV. CDR3 length: 16 residues. V lost 0 bases and J lost 6, with 12 bases in between.

V usage is TRBV7-8 and J usage is TRBJ2-7; 8 bases match TRBD1. This CDR3 contains 13 residues. Germline V gene data show CDR1 as SGHVS and CDR2 as FQNEAQ. V shed 5 bases, J shed 5 bases, and the junction held 5 bases outside the gene matches. Here the CDR3 reads CASSIDRGNEQYF. CDR3 coding DNA: TGTGCCAGCAGCATAGACAGGGGCAACGAGCAGTACTTC.

Comments on this clone: One end of the junction does not line up with germline, which may come from a read error. Other DNA sequences in the same sample also yield this CDR3. The rearrangement uses TRBV5-1 and TRBJ1-3, with 7 bases lining up with TRBD1. CDR1 SGHRS and CDR2 YFSETQ come from the germline V gene. The CDR3 sequence is 14 residues long. As DNA, the CDR3 is TGCGCCAGTAGCTTTTCGGGACAGCGAAACACCATATATTTT. Its protein is CASSFSGQRNTIYF.

The chain recombines TRBV9 with TRBJ2-3; 7 bases map to TRBD1. The CDR3 is made up of 14 amino acids. Per the germline V gene, CDR1 is SGDLS and CDR2 is YYNGEE. Trimming at V came to 3 bases and at J to 4 bases, leaving 5 bases not matched to a gene. The CDR3 protein is CASSAGGFADTQYF. The CDR3 nucleotides are TGTGCCAGCAGCGCAGGGGGTTTCGCAGATACGCAGTATTTT.

V gene TRBV2 combines with J gene TRBJ1-6, with D possibly matching TRBD1 (5 bases). Germline-derived CDR1 and CDR2 are SNHLY and FYNNEI. V was shortened by 4 bases and J by 7 bases, with 11 bases between the two germline ends. The CDR3 spans 14 residues. Here the CDR3 reads CASSGTDKNSPLHF. The DNA of the CDR3 is TGTGCCAGCAGTGGGACGGACAAGAATTCACCCCTCCACTTT. The complete variable domain, with remaining parts taken from reference TRBV2 and TRBJ1-6, reads EPEVTQTPSHQVTQMGQEVILRCVPISNHLYFYWYRQILGQKVEFLVSFYNNEISEKSEIFDDQFSVERPDGSNFTLKIRSTKLEDSAMYFCASSGTDKNSPLHFGNGTRLTVT.

The rearrangement joins TRBV15 to TRBJ1-6, with D tentatively TRBD1 (5 bases). The V and J ends lost 1 base and 8 bases respectively, with 6 bases between them. The CDR3 is 13 residues long. CDR1 and CDR2 (germline): LNHNV, YYDKDF (reference sequence). The CDR3 here is CATSRGRDSPLHF. CDR3 in DNA: TGTGCCACCAGCAGAGGCAGGGATTCACCCCTCCACTTT.

The chain combines TRBV6-2 or TRBV6-3 with TRBJ2-7; D not certain. The CDR3 sequence is 14 residues long. The ends were cut back, 2 bases at V and 0 bases at J, with 8 bases in the middle. Germline V gives CDR1 MNHEY, CDR2 SVGEGT. CDR3 loop: CASSYSASSYEQYF. CDR3 DNA sequence: TGTGCCAGCAGTTACAGCGCGAGCTCCTACGAGCAGTACTTC.